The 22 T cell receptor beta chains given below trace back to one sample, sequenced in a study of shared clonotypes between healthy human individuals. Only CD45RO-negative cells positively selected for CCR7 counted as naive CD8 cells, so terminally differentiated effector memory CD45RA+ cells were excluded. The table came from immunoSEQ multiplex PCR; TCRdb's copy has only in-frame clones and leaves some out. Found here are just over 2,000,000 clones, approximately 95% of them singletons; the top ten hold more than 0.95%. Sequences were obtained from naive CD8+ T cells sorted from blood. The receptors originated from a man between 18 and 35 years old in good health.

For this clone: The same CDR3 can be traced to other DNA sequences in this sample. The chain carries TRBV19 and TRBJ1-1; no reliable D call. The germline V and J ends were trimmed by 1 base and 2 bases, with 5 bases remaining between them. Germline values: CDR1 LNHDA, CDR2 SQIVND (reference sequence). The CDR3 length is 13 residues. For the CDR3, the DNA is TGTGCCAGTAGTATAGCGGAAAACACTGAAGCTTTCTTT. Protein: CASSIAENTEAFF.

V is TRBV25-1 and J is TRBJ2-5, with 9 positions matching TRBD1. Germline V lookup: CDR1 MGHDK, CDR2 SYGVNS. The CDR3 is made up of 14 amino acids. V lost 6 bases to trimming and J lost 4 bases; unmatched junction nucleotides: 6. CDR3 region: CASSPGQGPETQYF. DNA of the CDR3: TGTGCCAGCAGCCCGGGACAGGGCCCAGAGACCCAGTACTTC.

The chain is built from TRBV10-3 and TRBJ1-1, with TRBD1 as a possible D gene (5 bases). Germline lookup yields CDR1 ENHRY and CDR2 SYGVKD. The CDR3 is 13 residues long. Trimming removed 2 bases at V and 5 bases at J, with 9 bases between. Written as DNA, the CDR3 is TGTGCCATCAGTGAGAGGGGTTGGACTGAAGCTTTCTTT. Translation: CAISERGWTEAFF.

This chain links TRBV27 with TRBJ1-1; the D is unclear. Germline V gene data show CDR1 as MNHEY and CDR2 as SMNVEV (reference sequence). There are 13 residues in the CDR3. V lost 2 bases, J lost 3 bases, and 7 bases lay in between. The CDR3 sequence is CASSLLQDTEAFF. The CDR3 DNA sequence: TGTGCCAGCAGTTTACTGCAGGACACTGAAGCTTTCTTT.

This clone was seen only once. As DNA, the CDR3 is TGCGCCAGCAGCCCAACCGGGACAGGGAATGGCTACACCTTC. It codes for CASSPTGTGNGYTF. The chain has TRBV4-1 and TRBJ1-2; the match to TRBD1 covers 9 bases. The germline gives CDR1 MGHRA, CDR2 YSYEKL. There are 14 residues in the CDR3. V lost 4 bases to trimming and J lost 6 bases; unmatched junction nucleotides: 6.

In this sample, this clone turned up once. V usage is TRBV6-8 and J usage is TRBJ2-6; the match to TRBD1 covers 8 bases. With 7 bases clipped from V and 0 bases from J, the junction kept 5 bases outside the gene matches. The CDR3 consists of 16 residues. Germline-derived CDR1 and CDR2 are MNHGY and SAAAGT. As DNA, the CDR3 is TGTGCCAGCAAGGACAGGGCCCTCTCTGGGGCCAACGTCCTGACTTTC. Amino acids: CASKDRALSGANVLTF.

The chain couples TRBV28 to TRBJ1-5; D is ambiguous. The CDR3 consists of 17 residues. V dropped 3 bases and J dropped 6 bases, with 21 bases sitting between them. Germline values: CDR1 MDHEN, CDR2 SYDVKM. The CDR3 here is CASSFELGSESVQPQHF. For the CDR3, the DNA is TGTGCCAGCAGTTTTGAATTGGGATCAGAGTCGGTTCAGCCCCAGCATTTT.

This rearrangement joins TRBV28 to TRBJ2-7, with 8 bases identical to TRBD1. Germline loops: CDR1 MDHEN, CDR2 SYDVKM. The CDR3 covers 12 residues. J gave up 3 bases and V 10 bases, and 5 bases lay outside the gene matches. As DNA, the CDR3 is TGTGCCACGGGTGGGACAGGCTACGAGCAGTACTTC. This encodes CATGGTGYEQYF.

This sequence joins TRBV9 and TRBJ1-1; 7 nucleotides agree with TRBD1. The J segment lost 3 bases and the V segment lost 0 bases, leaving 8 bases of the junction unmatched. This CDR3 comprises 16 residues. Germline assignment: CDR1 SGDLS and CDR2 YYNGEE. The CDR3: CASSVVSTGDHTEAFF. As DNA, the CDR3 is TGTGCCAGCAGCGTAGTTTCAACAGGGGACCACACTGAAGCTTTCTTT.

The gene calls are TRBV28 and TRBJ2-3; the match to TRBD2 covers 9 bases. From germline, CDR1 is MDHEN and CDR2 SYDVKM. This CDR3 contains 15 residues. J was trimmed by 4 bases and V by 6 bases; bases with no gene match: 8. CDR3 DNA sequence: TGTGCCAGCAGGGGAGGCGGGGGGGCCGCAGATACGCAGTATTTT. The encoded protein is CASRGGGGAADTQYF.

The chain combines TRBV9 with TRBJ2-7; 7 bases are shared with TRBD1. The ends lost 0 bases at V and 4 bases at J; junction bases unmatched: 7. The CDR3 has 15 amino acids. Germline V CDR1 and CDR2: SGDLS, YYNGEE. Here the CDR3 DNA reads TGTGCCAGCAGCGTAGGTTTAGACAGGGCGTACGAGCAGTACTTC. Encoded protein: CASSVGLDRAYEQYF.

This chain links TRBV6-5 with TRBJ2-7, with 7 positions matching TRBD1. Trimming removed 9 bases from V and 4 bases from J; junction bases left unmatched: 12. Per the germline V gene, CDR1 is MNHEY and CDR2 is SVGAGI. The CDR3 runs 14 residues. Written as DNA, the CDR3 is TGTGCCAGTTCCCTCAGGGGGTTGGGGTACGAGCAGTACTTC. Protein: CASSLRGLGYEQYF.

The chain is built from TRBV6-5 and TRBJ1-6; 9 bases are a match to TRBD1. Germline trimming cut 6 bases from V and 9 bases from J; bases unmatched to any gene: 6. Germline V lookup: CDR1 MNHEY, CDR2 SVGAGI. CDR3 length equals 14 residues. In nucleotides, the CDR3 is TGTGCCAGCAGACCAGGGACAGGGTTTTCACCCCTCCACTTT. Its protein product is CASRPGTGFSPLHF.

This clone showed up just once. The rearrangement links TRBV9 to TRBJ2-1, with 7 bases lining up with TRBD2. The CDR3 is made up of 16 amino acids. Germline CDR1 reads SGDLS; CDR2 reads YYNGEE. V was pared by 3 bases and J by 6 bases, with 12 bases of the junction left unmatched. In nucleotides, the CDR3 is TGTGCCAGCAGCGCCCTCCAGGCTAGCGGACTCAATGAGCAGTTCTTC. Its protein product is CASSALQASGLNEQFF.

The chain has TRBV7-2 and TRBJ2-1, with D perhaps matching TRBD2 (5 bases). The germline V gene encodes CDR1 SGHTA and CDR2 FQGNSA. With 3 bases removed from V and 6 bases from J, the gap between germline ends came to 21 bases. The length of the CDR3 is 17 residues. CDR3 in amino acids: CASSFARLGLYSNEQFF. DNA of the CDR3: TGTGCCAGCAGCTTCGCGCGGCTAGGACTTTATAGCAATGAGCAGTTCTTC.

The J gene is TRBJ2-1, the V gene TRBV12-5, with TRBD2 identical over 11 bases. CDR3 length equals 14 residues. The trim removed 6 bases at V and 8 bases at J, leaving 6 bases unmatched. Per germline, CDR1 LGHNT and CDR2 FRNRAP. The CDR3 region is CASGDGTSGHEQFF. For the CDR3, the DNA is TGTGCTAGTGGAGACGGGACTAGCGGCCATGAGCAGTTCTTC.

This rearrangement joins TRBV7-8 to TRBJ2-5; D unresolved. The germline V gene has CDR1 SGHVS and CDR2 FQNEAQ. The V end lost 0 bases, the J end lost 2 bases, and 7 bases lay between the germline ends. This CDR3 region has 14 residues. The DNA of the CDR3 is TGTGCCAGCAGCTTAGCTGGCCTACAAGAGACCCAGTACTTC. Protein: CASSLAGLQETQYF.

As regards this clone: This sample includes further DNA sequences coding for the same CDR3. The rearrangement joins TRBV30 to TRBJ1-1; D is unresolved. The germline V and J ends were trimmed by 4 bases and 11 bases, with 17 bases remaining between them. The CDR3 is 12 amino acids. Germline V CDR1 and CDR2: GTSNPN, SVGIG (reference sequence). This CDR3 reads CAWTWTGVAAFF. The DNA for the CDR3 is TGTGCCTGGACCTGGACGGGCGTCGCTGCTTTCTTT.

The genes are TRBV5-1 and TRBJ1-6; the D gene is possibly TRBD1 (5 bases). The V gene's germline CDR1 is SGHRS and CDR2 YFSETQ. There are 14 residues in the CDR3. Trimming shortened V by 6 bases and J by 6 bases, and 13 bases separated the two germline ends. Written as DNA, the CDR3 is TGCGCCAGCACCGAACGACAGCCTAATTCACCCCTCCACTTT. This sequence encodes CASTERQPNSPLHF.

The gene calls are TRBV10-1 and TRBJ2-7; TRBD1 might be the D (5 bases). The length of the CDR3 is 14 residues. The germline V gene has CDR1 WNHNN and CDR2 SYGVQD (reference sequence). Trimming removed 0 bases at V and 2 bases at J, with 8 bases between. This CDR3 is CASSESETAYEQYF. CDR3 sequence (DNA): TGCGCCAGCAGTGAGTCCGAGACAGCCTACGAGCAGTACTTC.

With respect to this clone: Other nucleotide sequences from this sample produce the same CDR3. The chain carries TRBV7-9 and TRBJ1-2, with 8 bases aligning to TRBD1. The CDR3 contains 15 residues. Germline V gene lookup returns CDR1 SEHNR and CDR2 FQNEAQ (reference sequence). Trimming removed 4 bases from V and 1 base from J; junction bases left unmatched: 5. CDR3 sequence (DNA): TGTGCCAGCAGCTCGGACAGGGAGGATAACTATGGCTACACCTTC. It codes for CASSSDREDNYGYTF.

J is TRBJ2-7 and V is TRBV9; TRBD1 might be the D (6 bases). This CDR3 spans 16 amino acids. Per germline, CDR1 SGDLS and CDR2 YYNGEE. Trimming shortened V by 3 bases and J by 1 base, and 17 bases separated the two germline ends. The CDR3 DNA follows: TGTGCCAGCAGCGGAGACATCTCGCAGGGGTCCTACGAGCAGTACTTC. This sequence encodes CASSGDISQGSYEQYF. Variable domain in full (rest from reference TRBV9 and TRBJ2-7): DSGVTQTPKHLITATGQRVTLRCSPRSGDLSVYWYQQSLDQGLQFLIQYYNGEERAKGNILERFSAQQFPDLHSELNLSSLELGDSALYFCASSGDISQGSYEQYFGPGTRLTVT.